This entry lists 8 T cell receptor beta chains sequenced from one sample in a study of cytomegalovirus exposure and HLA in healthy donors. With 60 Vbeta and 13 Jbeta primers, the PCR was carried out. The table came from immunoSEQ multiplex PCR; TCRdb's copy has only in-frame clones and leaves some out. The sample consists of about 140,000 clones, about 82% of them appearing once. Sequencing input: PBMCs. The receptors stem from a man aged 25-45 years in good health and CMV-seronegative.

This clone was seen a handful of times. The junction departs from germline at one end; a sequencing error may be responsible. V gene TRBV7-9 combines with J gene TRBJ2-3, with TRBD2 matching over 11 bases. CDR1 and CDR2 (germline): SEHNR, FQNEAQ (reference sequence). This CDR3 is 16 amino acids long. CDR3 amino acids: CSSSFLTSGNADTQYF. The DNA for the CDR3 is TGTTCCAGCAGCTTCCTGACTAGCGGGAACGCAGATACGCAGTATTTT.

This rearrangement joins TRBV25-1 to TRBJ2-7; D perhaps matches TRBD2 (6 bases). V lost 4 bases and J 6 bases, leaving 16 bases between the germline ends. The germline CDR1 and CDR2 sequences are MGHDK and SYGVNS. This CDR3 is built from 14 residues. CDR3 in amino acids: CASSGKRVRSEQYF. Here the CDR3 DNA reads TGTGCCAGCAGTGGAAAGCGGGTTCGTTCCGAGCAGTACTTC.

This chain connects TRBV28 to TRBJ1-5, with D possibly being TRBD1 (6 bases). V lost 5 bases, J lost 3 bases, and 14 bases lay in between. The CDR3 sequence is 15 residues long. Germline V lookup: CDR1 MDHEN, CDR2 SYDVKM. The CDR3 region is CASSPEGGFNQPQHF. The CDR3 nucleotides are TGTGCCAGCAGTCCTGAGGGGGGGTTCAATCAGCCCCAGCATTTT.

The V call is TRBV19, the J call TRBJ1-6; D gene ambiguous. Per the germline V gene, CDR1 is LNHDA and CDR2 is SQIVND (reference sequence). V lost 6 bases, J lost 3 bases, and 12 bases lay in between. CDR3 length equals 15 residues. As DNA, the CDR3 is TGTGCCAGTAGGCTGAGCTCTGTCTATAATTCACCCCTCCACTTT. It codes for CASRLSSVYNSPLHF.

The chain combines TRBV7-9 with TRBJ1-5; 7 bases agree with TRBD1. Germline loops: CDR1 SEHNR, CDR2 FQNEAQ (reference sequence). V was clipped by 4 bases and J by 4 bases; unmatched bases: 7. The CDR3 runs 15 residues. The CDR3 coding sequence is TGTGCCAGCAGCTCAACAGGGGTTGTAAATCAGCCCCAGCATTTT. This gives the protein CASSSTGVVNQPQHF.

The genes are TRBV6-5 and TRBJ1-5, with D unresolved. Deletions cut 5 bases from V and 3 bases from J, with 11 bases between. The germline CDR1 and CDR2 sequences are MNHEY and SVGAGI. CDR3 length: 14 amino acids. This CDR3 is CASSATGTNQPQHF. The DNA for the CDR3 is TGTGCCAGCAGTGCCACGGGTACCAATCAGCCCCAGCATTTT.

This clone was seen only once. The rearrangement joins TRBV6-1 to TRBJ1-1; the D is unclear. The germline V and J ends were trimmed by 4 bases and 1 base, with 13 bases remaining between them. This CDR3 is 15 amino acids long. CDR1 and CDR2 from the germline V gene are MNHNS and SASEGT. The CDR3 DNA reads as TGTGCCAGCAGTGCAGGAGGTTCAGGGAACACTGAAGCTTTCTTT. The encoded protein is CASSAGGSGNTEAFF.

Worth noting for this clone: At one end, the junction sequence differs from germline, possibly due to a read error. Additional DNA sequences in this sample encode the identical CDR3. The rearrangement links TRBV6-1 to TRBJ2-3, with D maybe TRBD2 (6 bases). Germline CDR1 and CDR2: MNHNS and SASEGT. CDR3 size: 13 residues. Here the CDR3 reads CASLRGGTDTQYF. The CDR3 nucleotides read TGCGCCAGCCTGCGGGGCGGAACAGATACGCAGTATTTT.